This T cell receptor beta chain comes out of a study of CD8+CD57+ T cells in acquired aplastic anemia. Overall study context: The study obtained an average of 3.2 ug of DNA from sorted CD4+ and CD8+ cells.

In the case of this clonotype: What it binds is not known.

Regarding the study as a whole: Patients and controls shared some 30 CD8+ CDR3 sequences, highly expressed in patients.

Germline V gene data show CDR1 as SGHRS and CDR2 as YFSETQ. The CDR3 covers 14 residues. Deletions cut 4 bases from V and 0 bases from J, with 10 bases between. The study profiled TCR beta VDJ and CDR3 using genomic DNA as template. TCRdb fed the reads into MiXCR, producing one record per CDR3 protein. Among some 150,000 distinct CDR3 sequences, about two thirds were seen once, and the ten largest hold roughly half. Before being chosen for sequencing, patients had shown CD8+CD57+ cell expansion by flow cytometry. Sequencing was carried out using sorted CD4+, CD8+, or CD8+CD57+ T cells (not recorded which) from PBMCs. The sequence was obtained from a human donor with aplastic anemia. V and J are TRBV5-1 and TRBJ1-2; D is ambiguous. Written as DNA, the CDR3 is TGCGCCAGCAGCATAGAGTCACCTAACTATGGCTACACCTTC. It specifies CASSIESPNYGYTF.